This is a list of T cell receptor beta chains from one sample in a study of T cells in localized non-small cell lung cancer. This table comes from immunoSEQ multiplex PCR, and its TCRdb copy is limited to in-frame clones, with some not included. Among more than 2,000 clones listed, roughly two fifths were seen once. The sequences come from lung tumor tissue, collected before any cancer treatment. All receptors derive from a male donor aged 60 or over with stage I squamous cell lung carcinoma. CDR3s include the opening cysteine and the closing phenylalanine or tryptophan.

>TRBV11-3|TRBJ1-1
CASSTDSSLNTEAFF
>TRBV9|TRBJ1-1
CASSAGGTHTEAFF
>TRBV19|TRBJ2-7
CASSPDRLSSYEQYF
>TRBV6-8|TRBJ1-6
CASSGGTGNSPLHF
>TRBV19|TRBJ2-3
CASSMAASGGTDTQYF
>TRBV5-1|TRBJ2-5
CASSLDGWQETQYF
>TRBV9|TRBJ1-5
CASSDGPQPQHF
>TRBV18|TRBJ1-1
CASSWDRGGNTEAFF
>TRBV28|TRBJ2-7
CASSRGAGRPYEQYF
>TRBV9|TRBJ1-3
CASSFPNGNTIYF
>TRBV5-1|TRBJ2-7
CASSIGTGGSYEQYF
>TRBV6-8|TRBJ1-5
CASKKTGGKEGNQPQHF
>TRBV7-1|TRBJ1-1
CASSSRVNTEAFF
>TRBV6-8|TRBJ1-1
CASNERSEGPEAFF
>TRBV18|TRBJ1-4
CASSPGSENEKLFF
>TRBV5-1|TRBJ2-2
CASSFRSDRGAEWTGELFF
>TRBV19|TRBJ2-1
CASSSQRNSYNEQFF
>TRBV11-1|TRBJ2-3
CASSLSGGPTDTQYF
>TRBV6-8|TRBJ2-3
CAVGTSGATDTQYF
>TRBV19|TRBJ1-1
CASSMTGYTAFF